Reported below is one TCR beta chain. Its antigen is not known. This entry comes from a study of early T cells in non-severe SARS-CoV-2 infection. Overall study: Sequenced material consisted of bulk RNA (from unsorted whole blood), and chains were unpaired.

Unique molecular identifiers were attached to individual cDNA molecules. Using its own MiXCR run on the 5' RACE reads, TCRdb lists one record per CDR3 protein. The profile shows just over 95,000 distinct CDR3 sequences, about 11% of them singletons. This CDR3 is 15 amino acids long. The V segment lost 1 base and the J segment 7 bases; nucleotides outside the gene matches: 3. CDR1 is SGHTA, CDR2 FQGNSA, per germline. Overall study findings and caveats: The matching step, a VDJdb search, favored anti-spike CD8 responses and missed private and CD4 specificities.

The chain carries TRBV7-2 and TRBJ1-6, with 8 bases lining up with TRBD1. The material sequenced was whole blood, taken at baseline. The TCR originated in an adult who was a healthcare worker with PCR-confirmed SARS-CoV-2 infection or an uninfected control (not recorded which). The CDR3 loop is CASSLEGQVNSPLHF. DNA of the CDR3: TGTGCCAGCAGCTTAGAGGGACAGGTCAATTCACCCCTCCACTTT.